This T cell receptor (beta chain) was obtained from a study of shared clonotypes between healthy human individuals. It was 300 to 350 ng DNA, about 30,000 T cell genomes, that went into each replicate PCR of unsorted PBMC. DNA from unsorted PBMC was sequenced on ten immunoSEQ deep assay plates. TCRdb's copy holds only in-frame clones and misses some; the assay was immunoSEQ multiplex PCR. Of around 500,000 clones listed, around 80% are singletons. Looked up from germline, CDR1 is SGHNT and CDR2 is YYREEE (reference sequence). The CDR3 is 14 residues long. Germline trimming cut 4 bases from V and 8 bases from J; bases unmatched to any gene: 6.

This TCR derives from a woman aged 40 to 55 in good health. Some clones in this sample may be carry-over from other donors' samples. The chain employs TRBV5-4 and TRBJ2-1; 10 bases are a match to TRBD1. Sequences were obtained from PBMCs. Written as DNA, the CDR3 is TGTGCCAGCAGCACGGGACAGGGGTTCGATGAGCAGTTCTTC. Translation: CASSTGQGFDEQFF.